These T cell receptor beta chains were read from a single sample in a study of naive and memory T cell subsets. One entry per CDR3 protein, called by TCRdb with MiXCR from the UMI-ligation and nested PCR reads. This sample has 99,000 or so distinct CDR3 sequences, with roughly 15% found just once. The sample comprised naive CD8+ T cells from blood. These receptors were obtained from a human donor in good health. Both conserved end residues are trimmed from each CDR3. Fields, in order: V gene, J gene, D gene, CDR3 protein. D genes are given only for firm matches.

>TRBV30|TRBJ1-6|.
AWSVGMGSPLH
>TRBV27|TRBJ1-6|TRBD1
ASSLGQGDYNSPLH
>TRBV4-2|TRBJ1-2|.
ASSQGNSNYGYT
>TRBV28|TRBJ2-7|.
ASSPDADYEQY
>TRBV28|TRBJ2-7|TRBD2
ASSRGGSGYSYEQY
>TRBV7-8|TRBJ2-1|.
ASSLDLDYYNEQF
>TRBV15|TRBJ2-1|TRBD2
ATSRGLAGSPSGYNEQF
>TRBV14|TRBJ2-6|.
ASSPKQDSGANVLT
>TRBV27|TRBJ1-2|TRBD1
ASSPGGANYGYT
>TRBV12-3/TRBV12-4|TRBJ1-1|.
ASSLTVSSTEAF
>TRBV30|TRBJ2-7|.
AWSRVPSSEQY
>TRBV20-1|TRBJ1-6|.
SAPRLDLIAVPLH
>TRBV7-9|TRBJ2-2|.
ASSIRQDYDGQRNTGELF
>TRBV7-9|TRBJ2-3|.
ASSPVVGNSRNTQY
>TRBV27|TRBJ1-4|.
ASSLATNEKLF
>TRBV11-3|TRBJ2-2|.
ASSAGGNGELF
>TRBV15|TRBJ2-1|.
ATNWKDSNYNEQF
>TRBV6-2/TRBV6-3|TRBJ2-5|.
ASSSLTDQETQY
>TRBV7-2|TRBJ2-2|.
ASSSAPGTGELF
>TRBV28|TRBJ1-6|TRBD1
ASRFPGQGVSPLH
>TRBV7-9|TRBJ1-5|.
ASSTSTGLAGRNQPQH
>TRBV9|TRBJ2-7|.
ASSVGSSSSYEQY
>TRBV7-9|TRBJ1-4|.
ASSLGWQELNEKLF
>TRBV11-1|TRBJ2-7|TRBD2
ASSFASGSYEQY
>TRBV29-1|TRBJ2-1|TRBD1
SVPGTVGSFISYNEQF
>TRBV29-1|TRBJ1-2|TRBD1
SAGQGTGYT